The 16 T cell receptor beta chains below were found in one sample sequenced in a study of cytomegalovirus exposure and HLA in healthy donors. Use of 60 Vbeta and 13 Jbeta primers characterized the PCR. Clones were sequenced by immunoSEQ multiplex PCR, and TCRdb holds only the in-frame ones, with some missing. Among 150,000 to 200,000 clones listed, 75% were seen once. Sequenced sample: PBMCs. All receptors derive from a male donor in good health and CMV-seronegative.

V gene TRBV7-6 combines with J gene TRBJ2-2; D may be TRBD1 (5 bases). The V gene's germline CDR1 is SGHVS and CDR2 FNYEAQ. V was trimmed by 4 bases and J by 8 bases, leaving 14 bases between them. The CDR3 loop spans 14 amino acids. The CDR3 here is CASSSVTATGELFF. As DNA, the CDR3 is TGTGCCAGCAGCTCCGTGACAGCGACAGGGGAGCTGTTTTTT.

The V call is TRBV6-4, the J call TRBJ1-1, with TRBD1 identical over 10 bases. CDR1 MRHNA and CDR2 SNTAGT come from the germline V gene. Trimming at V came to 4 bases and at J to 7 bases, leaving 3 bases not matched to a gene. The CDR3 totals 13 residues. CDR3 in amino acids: CASSADRGREAFF. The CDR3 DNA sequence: TGTGCCAGCAGTGCTGACAGGGGGCGTGAAGCTTTCTTT.

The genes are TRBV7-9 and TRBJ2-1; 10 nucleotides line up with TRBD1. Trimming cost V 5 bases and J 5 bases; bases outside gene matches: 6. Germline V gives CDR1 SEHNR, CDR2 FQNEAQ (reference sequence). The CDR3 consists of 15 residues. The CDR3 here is CASSIPGTGDNEQFF. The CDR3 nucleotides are TGTGCCAGCAGCATACCCGGGACAGGGGACAATGAGCAGTTCTTC.

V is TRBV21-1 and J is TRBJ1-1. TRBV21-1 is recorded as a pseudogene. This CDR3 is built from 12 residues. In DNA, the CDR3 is TGTGCCAGCAGGCTTGAACGGCCAGAGGCATGCTTT. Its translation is CASRLERPEACF.

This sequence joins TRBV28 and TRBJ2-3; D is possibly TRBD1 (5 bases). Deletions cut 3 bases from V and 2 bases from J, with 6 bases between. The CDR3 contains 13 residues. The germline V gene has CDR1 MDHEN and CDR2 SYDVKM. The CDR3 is CASSFGHTDTQYF. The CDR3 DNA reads TGTGCCAGCAGTTTCGGACACACAGATACGCAGTATTTT.

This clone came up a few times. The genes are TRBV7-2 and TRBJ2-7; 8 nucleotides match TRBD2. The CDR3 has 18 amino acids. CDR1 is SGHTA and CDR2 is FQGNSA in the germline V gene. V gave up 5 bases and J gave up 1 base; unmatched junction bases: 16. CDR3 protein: CASSLRGTRAGASYEQYF. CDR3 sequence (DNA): TGTGCCAGCAGCCTCCGGGGAACTAGAGCGGGGGCTTCCTACGAGCAGTACTTC.

The CDR3 loop is CASSRSHRQGRETQYF. The CDR3 nucleotides are TGTGCCAGCAGCCGTTCGCATCGACAGGGGCGGGAGACCCAGTACTTC. V gene TRBV14 combines with J gene TRBJ2-5, with 8 nucleotides matching TRBD1. The ends lost 4 bases at V and 5 bases at J; junction bases unmatched: 12. The CDR3 runs to 16 residues. CDR1 SGHDN and CDR2 FVKESK come from the germline V gene.

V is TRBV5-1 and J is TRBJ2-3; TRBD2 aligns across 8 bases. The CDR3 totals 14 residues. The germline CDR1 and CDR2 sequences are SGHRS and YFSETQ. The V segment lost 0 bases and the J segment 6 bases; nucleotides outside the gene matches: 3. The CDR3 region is CASSLGTSMDTQYF. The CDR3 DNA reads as TGCGCCAGCAGCTTGGGGACTAGCATGGATACGCAGTATTTT.

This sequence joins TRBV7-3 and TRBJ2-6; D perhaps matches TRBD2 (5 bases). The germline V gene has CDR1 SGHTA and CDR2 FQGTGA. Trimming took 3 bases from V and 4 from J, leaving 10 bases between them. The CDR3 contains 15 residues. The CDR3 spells CASSFGGTGANVLTF. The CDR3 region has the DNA TGTGCCAGCAGCTTTGGAGGCACAGGGGCCAACGTCCTGACTTTC.

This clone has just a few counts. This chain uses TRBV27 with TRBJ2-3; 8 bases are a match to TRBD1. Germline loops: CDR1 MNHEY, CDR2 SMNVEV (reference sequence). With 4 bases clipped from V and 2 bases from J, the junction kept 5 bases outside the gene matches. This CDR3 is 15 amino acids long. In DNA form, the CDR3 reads TGTGCCAGCAGTTCCCGGACAGGGTTCACAGATACGCAGTATTTT. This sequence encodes CASSSRTGFTDTQYF.

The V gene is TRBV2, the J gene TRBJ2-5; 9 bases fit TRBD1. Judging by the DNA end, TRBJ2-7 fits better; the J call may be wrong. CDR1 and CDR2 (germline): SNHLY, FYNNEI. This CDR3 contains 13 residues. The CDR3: CASSEDRGNEQYF. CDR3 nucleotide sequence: TGTGCCAGCAGTGAGGACAGGGGCAACGAGCAGTACTTC.

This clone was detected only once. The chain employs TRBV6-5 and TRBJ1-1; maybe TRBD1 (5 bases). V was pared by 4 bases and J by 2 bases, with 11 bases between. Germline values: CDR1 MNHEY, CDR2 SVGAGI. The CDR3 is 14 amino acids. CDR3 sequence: CASSSGTYNTEAFF. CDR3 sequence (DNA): TGTGCCAGCAGTTCCGGGACTTATAACACTGAAGCTTTCTTT.

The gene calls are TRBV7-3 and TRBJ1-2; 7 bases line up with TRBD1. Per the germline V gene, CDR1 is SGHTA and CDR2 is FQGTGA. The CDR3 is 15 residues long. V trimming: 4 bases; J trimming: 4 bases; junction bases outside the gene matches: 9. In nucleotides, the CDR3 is TGTGCCAGCAGCTACCTTGGGGGGACAGTCTATGGCTACACCTTC. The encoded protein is CASSYLGGTVYGYTF.

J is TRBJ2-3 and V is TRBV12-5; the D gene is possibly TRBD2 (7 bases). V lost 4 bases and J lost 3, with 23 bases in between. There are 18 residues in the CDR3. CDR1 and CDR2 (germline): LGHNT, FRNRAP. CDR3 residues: CASGSALGAGAATDTQYF. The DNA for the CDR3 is TGTGCTAGTGGTTCCGCCCTAGGGGCGGGGGCTGCAACAGATACGCAGTATTTT.

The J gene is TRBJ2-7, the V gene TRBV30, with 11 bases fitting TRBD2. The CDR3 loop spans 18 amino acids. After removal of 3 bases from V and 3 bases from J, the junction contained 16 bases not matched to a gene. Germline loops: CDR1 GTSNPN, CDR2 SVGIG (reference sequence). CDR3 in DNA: TGTGCCTGGAGGAAGGGACTAGCGGAGGCAAATGGGCTCTACGAGCAGTACTTC. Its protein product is CAWRKGLAEANGLYEQYF.

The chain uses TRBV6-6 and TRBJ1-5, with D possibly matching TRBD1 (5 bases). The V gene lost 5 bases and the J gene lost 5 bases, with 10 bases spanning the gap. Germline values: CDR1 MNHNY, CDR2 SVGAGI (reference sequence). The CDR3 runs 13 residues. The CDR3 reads CASSPPTDQPQHF. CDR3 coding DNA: TGTGCCAGCAGTCCCCCGACAGATCAGCCCCAGCATTTT.